Described below is a single T cell receptor (beta chain) sequence and its context. Which antigen it targets is not known. Base quality data are lacking; no much larger clone is found one base away. This entry comes from a study of CD8 T cells in ankylosing spondylitis (dated by TCRdb to about 2017). Some background on the complete study: The study profiled T cell receptor beta repertoires in healthy donors and ankylosing spondylitis patients to find disease-linked TCR variants. Peripheral blood samples were taken, and synovial fluid was additionally collected from ankylosing spondylitis patients. The full study cohort was made up of about 24 ankylosing spondylitis patients and roughly 100 healthy donors.

Results and caveats for the whole study, not just this receptor: The disease-linked clones were reported as significantly enriched in matched synovial fluid samples from ankylosing spondylitis patients. The disease-linked clones had a CD8+ phenotype and were found at relatively low frequencies in peripheral blood. Some of the motif variants had been reported before in the synovial fluid and blood of reactive arthritis patients, a finding that suggests common disease-initiation mechanisms. Blood from ankylosing spondylitis patients appeared to be characterized by a TCR beta motif made up of several highly homologous amino acid variants.

V was cut back by 0 bases and J by 4 bases, leaving a gap of 16 bases between them. Including cysteine and phenylalanine, the CDR3 has 16 amino acids. The retained sequence is limited to the CDR3, 48 bases, with the frame set at the first base. Based on the germline V gene, the CDR1 and CDR2 sequences are LGHNA and YSLEER. Sequencing took place on an Illumina HiSeq 2500. Quantitative 5'-RACE with molecular barcodes was used to prepare TCR beta libraries. Per the source publication's procedure: Disease-linked TCR variants were identified with a new computational method built on a probabilistic model of VDJ rearrangement. The public sequencing data were trimmed at Q25 with fastp and processed into clonotypes with MiXCR by TCRdb, which kept only in-frame beta chains. Identical CDR3 protein sequences are pooled into one entry, listed with their most common genes and DNA. Here the V and J calls rest on TCRdb's processing, not on the authors' analysis. A total of 700,000 to 1,000,000 distinct CDR3 sequences appear in this sample, over 9.5% of them only once. More than 0.5% of the sample lies in the top ten.

The clonotype comes from a male donor with ankylosing spondylitis. The sample was blood, either unsorted or a sorted T cell fraction (not recorded which). In this chain, TRBV4-3 is recombined with TRBJ2-7; the D gene could be TRBD1 or TRBD2, each one agreeing over 5 bases. The CDR3 protein is CASSQDGGEGQYEQYF. The DNA is as follows: TGCGCCAGCAGCCAAGATGGAGGCGAAGGACAATACGAGCAGTACTTC.